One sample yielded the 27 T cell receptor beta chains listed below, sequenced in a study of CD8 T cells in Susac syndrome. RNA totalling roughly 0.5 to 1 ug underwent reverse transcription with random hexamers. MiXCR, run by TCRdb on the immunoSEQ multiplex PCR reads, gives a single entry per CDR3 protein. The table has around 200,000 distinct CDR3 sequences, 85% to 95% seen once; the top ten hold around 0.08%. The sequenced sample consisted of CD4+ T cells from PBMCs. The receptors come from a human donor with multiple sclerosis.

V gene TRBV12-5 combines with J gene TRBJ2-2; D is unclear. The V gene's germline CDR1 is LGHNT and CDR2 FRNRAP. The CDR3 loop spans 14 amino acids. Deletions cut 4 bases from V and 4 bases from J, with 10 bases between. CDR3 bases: TGTGCTAGTGGTTCTTTAACTTCCACCGGGGAGCTGTTTTTT. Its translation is CASGSLTSTGELFF.

CDR3 sequence reads: CASSQVSGGNIQYF. The DNA for the CDR3 is TGTGCCAGCAGCCAAGTAAGCGGAGGAAACATTCAGTACTTC. The genes are TRBV3-1 and TRBJ2-4; a possible D gene is TRBD2 (5 bases). The V gene's germline CDR1 is LGHDT and CDR2 YNNKEL (reference sequence). The CDR3 runs to 14 residues. V was pared by 1 base and J by 6 bases, with 10 bases between.

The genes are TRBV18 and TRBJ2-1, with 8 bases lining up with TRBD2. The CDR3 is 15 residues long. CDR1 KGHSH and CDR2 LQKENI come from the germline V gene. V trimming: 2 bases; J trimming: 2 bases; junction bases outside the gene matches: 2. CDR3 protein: CASSPSGGTYNEQFF. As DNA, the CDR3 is TGTGCCAGCTCACCAAGCGGGGGAACCTACAATGAGCAGTTCTTC.

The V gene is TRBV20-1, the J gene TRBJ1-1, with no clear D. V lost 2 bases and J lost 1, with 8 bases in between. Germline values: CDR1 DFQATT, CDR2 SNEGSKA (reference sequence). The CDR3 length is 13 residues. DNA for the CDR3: TGCAGTGCTAGACTAGGGAAGAACACTGAAGCTTTCTTT. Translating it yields CSARLGKNTEAFF.

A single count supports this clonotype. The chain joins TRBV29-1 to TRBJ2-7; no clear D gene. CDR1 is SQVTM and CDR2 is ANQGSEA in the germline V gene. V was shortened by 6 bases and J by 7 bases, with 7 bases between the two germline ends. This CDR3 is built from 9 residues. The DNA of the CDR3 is TGCAGCGTGGTTCGGGAGCAGTACTTC. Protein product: CSVVREQYF.

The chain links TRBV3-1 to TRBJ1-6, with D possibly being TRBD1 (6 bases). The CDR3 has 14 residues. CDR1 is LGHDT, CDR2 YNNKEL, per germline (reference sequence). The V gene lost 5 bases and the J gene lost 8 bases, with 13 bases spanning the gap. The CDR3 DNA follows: TGTGCCAGCAGCTTGGGGGCAGGGCATTCACCCCTCCACTTT. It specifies CASSLGAGHSPLHF.

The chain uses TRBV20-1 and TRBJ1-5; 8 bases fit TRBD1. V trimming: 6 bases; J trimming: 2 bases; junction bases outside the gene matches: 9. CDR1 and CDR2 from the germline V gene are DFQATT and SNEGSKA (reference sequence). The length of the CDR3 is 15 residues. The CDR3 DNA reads TGCAGTGCAAGGACAGGGTTGGGGGGCAATCAGCCCCAGCATTTT. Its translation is CSARTGLGGNQPQHF.

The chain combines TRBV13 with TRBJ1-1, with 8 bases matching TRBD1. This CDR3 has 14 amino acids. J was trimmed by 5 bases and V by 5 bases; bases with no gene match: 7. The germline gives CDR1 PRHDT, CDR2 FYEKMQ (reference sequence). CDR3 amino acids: CASSERTGRTEAFF. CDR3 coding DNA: TGTGCCAGCAGCGAGAGGACAGGGAGGACTGAAGCTTTCTTT.

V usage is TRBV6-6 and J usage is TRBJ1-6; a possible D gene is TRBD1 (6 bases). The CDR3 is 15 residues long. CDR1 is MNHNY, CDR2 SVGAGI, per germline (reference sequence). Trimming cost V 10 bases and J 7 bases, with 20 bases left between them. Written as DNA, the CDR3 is TGTGCCACCGATAGATTGGGAACAGGGAATTCACCCCTCCACTTT. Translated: CATDRLGTGNSPLHF.

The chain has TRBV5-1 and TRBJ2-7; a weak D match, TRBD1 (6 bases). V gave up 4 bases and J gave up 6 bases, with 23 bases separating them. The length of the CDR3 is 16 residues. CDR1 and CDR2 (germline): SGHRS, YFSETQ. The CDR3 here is CASSPSQQGPRGEQYF. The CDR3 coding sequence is TGCGCCAGCAGCCCGTCTCAACAGGGCCCTAGGGGCGAGCAGTACTTC.

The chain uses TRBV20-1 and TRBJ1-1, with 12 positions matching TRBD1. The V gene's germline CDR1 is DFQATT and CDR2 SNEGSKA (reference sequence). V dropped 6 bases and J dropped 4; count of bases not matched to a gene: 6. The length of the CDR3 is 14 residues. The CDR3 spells CSATGQGAGTEAFF. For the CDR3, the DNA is TGCAGTGCCACGGGACAGGGGGCTGGCACTGAAGCTTTCTTT.

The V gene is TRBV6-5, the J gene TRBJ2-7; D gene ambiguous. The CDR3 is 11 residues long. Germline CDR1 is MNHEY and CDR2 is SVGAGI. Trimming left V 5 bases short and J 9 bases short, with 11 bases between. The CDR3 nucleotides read TGTGCCAGCAGTCAAGGGTATGGGCAGTACTTC. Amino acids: CASSQGYGQYF.

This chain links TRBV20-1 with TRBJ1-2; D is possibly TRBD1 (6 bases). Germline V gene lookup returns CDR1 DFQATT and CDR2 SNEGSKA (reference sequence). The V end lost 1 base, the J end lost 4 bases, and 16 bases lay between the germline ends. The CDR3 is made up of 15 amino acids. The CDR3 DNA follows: TGCAGTGCTAGAGTCAGGGGCGGTCTGGCCTATGGCTACACCTTC. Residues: CSARVRGGLAYGYTF.

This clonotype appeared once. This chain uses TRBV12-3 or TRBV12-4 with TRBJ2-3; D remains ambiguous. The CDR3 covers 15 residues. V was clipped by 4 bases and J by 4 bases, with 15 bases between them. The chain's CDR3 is CASSSDVTFPDTQYF. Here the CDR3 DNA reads TGTGCCAGCAGTTCCGACGTAACTTTCCCAGATACGCAGTATTTT.

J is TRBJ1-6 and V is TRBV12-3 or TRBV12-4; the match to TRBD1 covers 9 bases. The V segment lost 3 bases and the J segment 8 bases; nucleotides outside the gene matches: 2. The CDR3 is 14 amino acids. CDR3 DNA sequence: TGTGCCAGCAGTTTCGGGACAGGGTATTCACCCCTCCACTTT. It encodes CASSFGTGYSPLHF.

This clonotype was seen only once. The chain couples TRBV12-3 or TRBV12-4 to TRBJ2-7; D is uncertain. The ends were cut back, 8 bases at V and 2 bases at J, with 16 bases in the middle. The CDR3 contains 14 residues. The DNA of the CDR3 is TGTGCCAGCGCGCGGAACATTTCCCCCTACGAGCAGTACGTC. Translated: CASARNISPYEQYV.

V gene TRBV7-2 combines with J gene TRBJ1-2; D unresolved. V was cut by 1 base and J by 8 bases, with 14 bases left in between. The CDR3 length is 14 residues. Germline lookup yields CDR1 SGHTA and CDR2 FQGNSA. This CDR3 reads CASSLDQFERGYTF. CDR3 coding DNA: TGTGCCAGCAGCTTAGACCAATTTGAACGGGGCTACACCTTC.

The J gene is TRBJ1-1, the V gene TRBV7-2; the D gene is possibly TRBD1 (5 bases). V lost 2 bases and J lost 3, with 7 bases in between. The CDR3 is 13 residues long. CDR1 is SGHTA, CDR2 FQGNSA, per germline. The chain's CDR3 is CASSLWGDTEAFF. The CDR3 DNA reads TGTGCCAGCAGCTTATGGGGGGACACTGAAGCTTTCTTT.

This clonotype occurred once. The CDR3, as DNA: TGTGCCAGCAGAAGTTCCACTGCCTACGAGCAGTACTTC. Protein: CASRSSTAYEQYF. The genes are TRBV7-2 and TRBJ2-7; D unresolved. The CDR3 has 13 residues. V lost 6 bases and J lost 2, with 11 bases in between. Germline values: CDR1 SGHTA, CDR2 FQGNSA.

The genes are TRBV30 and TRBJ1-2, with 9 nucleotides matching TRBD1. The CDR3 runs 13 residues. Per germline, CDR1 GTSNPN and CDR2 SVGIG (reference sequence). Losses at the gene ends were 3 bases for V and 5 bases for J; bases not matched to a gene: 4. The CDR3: CAWRTQGAYGYTF. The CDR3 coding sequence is TGTGCCTGGAGAACACAGGGGGCGTATGGCTACACCTTC.

CDR3 DNA: TGTGCCAGCAGCAAAATTGAGGAAGATACGCAGTATTTT. This sequence encodes CASSKIEEDTQYF. The chain couples TRBV7-9 to TRBJ2-3; D unclear. The CDR3 loop spans 13 amino acids. In germline, CDR1 is SEHNR, CDR2 FQNEAQ (reference sequence). Trimming took off 5 bases at V and 5 bases at J, with 11 bases between the two ends.

The CDR3 bases are TGCAGCGTTGAGAAACTTAGACTCAATGGCTACACCTTC. Translating it yields CSVEKLRLNGYTF. This chain links TRBV29-1 with TRBJ1-2; no clear D. V gave up 3 bases and J gave up 6 bases, with 14 bases separating them. Germline assignment: CDR1 SQVTM and CDR2 ANQGSEA. This CDR3 contains 13 residues.

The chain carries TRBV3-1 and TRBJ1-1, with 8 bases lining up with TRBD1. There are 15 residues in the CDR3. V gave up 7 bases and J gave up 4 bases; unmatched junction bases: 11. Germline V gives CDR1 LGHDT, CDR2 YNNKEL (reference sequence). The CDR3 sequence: CASNPGDRYPTEAFF. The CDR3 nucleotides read TGTGCCAGCAACCCAGGGGACAGGTACCCCACTGAAGCTTTCTTT.

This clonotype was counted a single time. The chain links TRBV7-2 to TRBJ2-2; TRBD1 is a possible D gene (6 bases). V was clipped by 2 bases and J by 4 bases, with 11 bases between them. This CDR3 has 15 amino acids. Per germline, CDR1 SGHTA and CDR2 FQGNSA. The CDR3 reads CASSLISGVTGELFF. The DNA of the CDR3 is TGTGCCAGCAGCTTAATTTCAGGGGTCACCGGGGAGCTGTTTTTT.

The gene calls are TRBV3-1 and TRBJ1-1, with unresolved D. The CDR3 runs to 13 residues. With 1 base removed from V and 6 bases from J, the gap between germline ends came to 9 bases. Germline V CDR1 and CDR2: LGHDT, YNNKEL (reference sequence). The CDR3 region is CASSQGRRPEAFF. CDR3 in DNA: TGTGCCAGCAGCCAAGGTAGGCGGCCTGAAGCTTTCTTT. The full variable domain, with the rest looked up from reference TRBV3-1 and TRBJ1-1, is DTAVSQTPKYLVTQMGNDKSIKCEQNLGHDTMYWYKQDSKKFLKIMFSYNNKELIINETVPNRFSPKSPDKAHLNLHINSLELGDSAVYFCASSQGRRPEAFFGQGTRLTVV.

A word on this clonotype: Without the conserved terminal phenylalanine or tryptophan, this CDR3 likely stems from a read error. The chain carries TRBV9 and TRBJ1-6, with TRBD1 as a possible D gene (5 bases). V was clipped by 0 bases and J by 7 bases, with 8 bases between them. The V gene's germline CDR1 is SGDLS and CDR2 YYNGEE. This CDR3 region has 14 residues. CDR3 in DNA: TGTGCCAGCAGCGTAGCTTGGGGGAATTCACCCCTCCACCTT. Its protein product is CASSVAWGNSPLHL.

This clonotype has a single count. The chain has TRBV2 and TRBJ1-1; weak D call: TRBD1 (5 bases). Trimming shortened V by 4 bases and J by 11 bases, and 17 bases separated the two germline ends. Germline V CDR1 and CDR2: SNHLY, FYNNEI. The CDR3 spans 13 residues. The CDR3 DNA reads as TGTGCCAGCAGTGGACAGTCCGGGACCGAGGCTTTCTTT. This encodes CASSGQSGTEAFF.